The 2 T cell receptor beta chains listed next were all sequenced from one sample in a study of brain T cells in children with intractable seizures. Measured with immunoSEQ multiplex PCR; TCRdb has only the in-frame clones, and not every one. The sample consists of approximately 77,000 clones, approximately 94% of them appearing once. The sequencing here drew on peripheral blood, taken at surgery. The receptors shown here come from a boy younger than two with tuberous sclerosis and intractable seizures.

The chain carries TRBV19 and TRBJ2-3; 12 nucleotides line up with TRBD2. V gave up 4 bases and J gave up 3 bases; unmatched junction bases: 2. The germline V gene encodes CDR1 LNHDA and CDR2 SQIVND (reference sequence). CDR3 length: 15 amino acids. CDR3 residues: CASSTLAGGTDTQYF. CDR3 in DNA: TGTGCCAGTAGTACTCTAGCGGGAGGGACAGATACGCAGTATTTT.

The chain is built from TRBV2 and TRBJ2-7; TRBD2 might be the D (6 bases). V was trimmed by 7 bases and J by 0 bases, leaving 13 bases between them. The V gene's germline CDR1 is SNHLY and CDR2 FYNNEI. This CDR3 spans 14 amino acids. CDR3 in DNA: TGTGCCAGCAATCGCGGGGCGAGCTCCTACGAGCAGTACTTC. Protein sequence: CASNRGASSYEQYF.